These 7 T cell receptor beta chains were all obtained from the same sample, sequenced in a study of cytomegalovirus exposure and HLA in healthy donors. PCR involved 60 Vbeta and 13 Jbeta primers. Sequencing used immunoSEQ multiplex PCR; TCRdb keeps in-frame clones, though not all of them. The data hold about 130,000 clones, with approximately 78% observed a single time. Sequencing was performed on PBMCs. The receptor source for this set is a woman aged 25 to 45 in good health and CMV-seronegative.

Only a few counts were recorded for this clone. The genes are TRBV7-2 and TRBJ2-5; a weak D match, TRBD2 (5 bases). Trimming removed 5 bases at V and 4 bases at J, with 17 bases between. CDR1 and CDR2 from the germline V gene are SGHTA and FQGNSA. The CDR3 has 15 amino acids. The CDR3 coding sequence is TGTGCCAGCAGCACAGTGATGTCGGGGTTAGAGACCCAGTACTTC. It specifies CASSTVMSGLETQYF.

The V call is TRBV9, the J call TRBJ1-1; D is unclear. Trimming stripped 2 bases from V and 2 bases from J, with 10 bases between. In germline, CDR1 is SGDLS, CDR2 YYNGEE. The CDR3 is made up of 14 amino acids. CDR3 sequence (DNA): TGTGCCAGCAGCGTGCTGGCAAGAAACACTGAAGCTTTCTTT. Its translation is CASSVLARNTEAFF.

DNA for the CDR3: TGTGCCAGCAGCGTAGCTACAGCCGGGGTTGGCACAGATACGCAGTATTTT. Its protein is CASSVATAGVGTDTQYF. The chain has TRBV9 and TRBJ2-3, with D perhaps TRBD2 (5 bases). V was pared by 0 bases and J by 1 base, with 15 bases between. The CDR3 spans 17 residues. Germline V lookup: CDR1 SGDLS, CDR2 YYNGEE.

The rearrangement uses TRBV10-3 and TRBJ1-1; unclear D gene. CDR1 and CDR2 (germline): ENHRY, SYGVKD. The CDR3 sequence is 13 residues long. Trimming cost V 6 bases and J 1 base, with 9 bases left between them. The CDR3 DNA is TGTGCCATCAGCTCCACGAGGAACACTGAAGCTTTCTTT. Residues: CAISSTRNTEAFF.

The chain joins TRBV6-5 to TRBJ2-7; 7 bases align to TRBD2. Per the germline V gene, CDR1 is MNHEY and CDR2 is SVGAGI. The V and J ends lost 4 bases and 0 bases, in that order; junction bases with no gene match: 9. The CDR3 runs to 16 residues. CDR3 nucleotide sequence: TGTGCCAGCAGTTCTACCGGGACTATGGCCTCCTACGAGCAGTACTTC. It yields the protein CASSSTGTMASYEQYF.

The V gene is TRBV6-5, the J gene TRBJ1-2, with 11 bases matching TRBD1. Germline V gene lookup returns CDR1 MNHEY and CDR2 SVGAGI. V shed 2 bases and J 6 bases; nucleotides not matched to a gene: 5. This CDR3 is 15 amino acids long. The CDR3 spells CASSYPGTGGDGYTF. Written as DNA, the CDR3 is TGTGCCAGCAGTTACCCCGGGACAGGGGGTGATGGCTACACCTTC.

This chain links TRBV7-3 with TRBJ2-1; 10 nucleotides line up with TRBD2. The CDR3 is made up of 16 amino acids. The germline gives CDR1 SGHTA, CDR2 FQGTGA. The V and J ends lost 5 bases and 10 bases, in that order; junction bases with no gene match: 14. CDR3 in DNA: TGTGCCAGCAGCCCAAAAAGGACTAGCGGCCCCAGGGAGCAGTTCTTC. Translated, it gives CASSPKRTSGPREQFF.